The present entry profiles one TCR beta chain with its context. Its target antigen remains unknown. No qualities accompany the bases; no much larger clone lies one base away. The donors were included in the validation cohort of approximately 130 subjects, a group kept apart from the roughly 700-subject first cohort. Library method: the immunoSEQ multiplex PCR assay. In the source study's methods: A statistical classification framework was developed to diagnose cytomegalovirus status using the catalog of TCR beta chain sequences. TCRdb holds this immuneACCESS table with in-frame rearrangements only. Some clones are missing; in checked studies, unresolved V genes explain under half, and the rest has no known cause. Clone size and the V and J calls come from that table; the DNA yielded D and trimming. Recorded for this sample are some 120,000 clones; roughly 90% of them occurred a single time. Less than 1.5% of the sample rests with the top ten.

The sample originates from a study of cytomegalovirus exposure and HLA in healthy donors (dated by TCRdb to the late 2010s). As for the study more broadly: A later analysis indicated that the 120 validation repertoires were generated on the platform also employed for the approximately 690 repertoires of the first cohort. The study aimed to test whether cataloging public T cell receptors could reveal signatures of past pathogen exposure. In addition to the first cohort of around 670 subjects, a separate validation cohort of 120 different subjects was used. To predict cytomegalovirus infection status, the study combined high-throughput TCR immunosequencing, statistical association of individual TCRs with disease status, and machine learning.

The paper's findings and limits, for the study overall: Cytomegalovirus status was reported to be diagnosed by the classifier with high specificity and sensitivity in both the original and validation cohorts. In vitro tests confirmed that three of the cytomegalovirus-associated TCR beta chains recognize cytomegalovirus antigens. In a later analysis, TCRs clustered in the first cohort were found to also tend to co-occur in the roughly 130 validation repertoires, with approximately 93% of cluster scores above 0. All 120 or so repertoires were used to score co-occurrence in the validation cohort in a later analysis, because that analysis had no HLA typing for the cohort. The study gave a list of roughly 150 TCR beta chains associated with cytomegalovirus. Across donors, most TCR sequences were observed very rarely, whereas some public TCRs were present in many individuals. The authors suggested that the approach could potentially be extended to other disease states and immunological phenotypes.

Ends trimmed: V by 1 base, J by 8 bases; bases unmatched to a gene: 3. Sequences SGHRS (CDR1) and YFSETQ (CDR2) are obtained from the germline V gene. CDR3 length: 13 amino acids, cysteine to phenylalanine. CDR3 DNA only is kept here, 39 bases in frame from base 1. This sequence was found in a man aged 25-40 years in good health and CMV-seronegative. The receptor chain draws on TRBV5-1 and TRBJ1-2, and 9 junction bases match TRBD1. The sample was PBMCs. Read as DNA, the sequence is TGCGCCAGCAGCTTGACAGGGGGCCAAGGCTACACCTTC. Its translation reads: CASSLTGGQGYTF.